The text below deals with one T cell receptor beta chain. Treatment described: roughly 18 received Ad26.COV2.S at low or high dose, single or two shots; five or six received placebo; per-sample allocation not given. Sampling was performed 63 days after the first vaccine or placebo injection. This entry comes from a study of Ad26.COV2.S vaccination and SARS-CoV-2 variants. Overall study context: The vaccine Ad26.COV2.S was put into the muscle once, or twice with 56 days between.

Assay used: immunoSEQ multiplex PCR; TCRdb lists only in-frame clones, some missing. The sample yields roughly 380,000 clones, approximately 88% seen once. The germline V gene encodes CDR1 SGHAT and CDR2 FQNNGV. The CDR3 has 15 residues. V was clipped by 8 bases and J by 2 bases; unmatched bases: 10. The clonotype comes from a person between 18 and 65 years old who received the Ad26.COV2.S COVID-19 vaccine or a placebo. The sequencing used peripheral blood, collected in a trial of Ad26.COV2.S vaccine versus placebo. V usage is TRBV11-2 and J usage is TRBJ2-3, with 7 bases matching TRBD1. CDR3 residues: CASAAYRGVTDTQYF. DNA for the CDR3: TGTGCCAGCGCCGCTTACAGGGGAGTCACAGATACGCAGTATTTT.